The 18 T cell receptor beta chains given below trace back to one sample, sequenced in a study of blood T cell repertoires in COVID-19. The data were produced by immunoSEQ multiplex PCR, yet TCRdb's version contains in-frame clones alone and is incomplete. The repertoire holds 200,000 to 250,000 clones, 85% to 90% seen once, with around 1.6% in the top ten. The sample comprised peripheral blood. These TCRs come from a man aged 18 to 29 with active or convalescent COVID-19.

The table lists this clone with a count of one. This may come from a read error, since a much larger clone is one base off. The chain carries TRBV4-1 and TRBJ2-7; 10 bases align to TRBD2. Germline V CDR1 and CDR2: MGHRA, YSYEKL. The trim removed 0 bases at V and 0 bases at J, leaving 2 bases unmatched. This CDR3 is built from 16 residues. In DNA form, the CDR3 reads TGCGCCAGCAGCCAAGATTCTAGCGGGAGCTCCTACGAGCAGTACTTC. Its translation is CASSQDSSGSSYEQYF.

This chain connects TRBV7-9 to TRBJ2-7, with D possibly TRBD1 on 8 matching bases. This CDR3 is built from 16 residues. Trimming pared 4 bases from V and 0 bases from J, leaving 16 bases between. CDR1 and CDR2 (germline): SEHNR, FQNEAQ (reference sequence). CDR3 DNA: TGTGCCAGCAGCTCACAGGGGGGCGGGAGCTCCTACGAGCAGTACTTC. Translating it yields CASSSQGGGSSYEQYF.

Only one count was recorded for this clone. This chain joins TRBV9 and TRBJ2-1; D possibly corresponds to TRBD1 (5 bases). Trimming took off 3 bases at V and 11 bases at J, with 9 bases between the two ends. This CDR3 region has 11 residues. Germline V gene lookup returns CDR1 SGDLS and CDR2 YYNGEE. CDR3 in DNA: TGTGCCAGCAGCGCCGACAGCCAGCAGTTCTTC. Protein product: CASSADSQQFF.

This sequence joins TRBV19 and TRBJ1-2, with TRBD1 matching 9 bases. The CDR3 covers 17 residues. V dropped 4 bases and J dropped 6; count of bases not matched to a gene: 15. The germline gives CDR1 LNHDA, CDR2 SQIVND (reference sequence). CDR3 region: CASSRGTGIITRDGYTF. CDR3 in DNA: TGTGCCAGTAGTAGGGGGACAGGGATTATAACAAGGGATGGCTACACCTTC.

This chain joins TRBV7-9 and TRBJ2-3; 7 bases match TRBD1. Per the germline V gene, CDR1 is SEHNR and CDR2 is FQNEAQ (reference sequence). This CDR3 has 15 amino acids. The junction had 1 base not matched to a gene; V was cut back by 1 base and J by 0 bases. The DNA for the CDR3 is TGTGCCAGCAGCTTAGGACAGGGAAGCACAGATACGCAGTATTTT. It translates to CASSLGQGSTDTQYF.

The rearrangement joins TRBV2 to TRBJ2-7, with TRBD2 matching 11 bases. V trimming: 3 bases; J trimming: 0 bases; junction bases outside the gene matches: 4. The germline CDR1 and CDR2 sequences are SNHLY and FYNNEI. The CDR3 length is 16 residues. The CDR3 region has the DNA TGTGCCAGCAGTGATCTCACTAGCGGGAGCTCCTACGAGCAGTACTTC. Amino acid sequence: CASSDLTSGSSYEQYF.

DNA for the CDR3: TGTGCCAGCAGCTTGGGGACAGGCGGCCTCTCTGGAAACACCATATATTTT. This codes for CASSLGTGGLSGNTIYF. V usage is TRBV5-8 and J usage is TRBJ1-3, with TRBD1 matching over 7 bases. The trim removed 0 bases at V and 0 bases at J, leaving 6 bases unmatched. CDR1 is SGHTS, CDR2 YDEGEE, per germline. CDR3 length: 17 residues.

The table lists this clone with a few counts. The V and J genes are TRBV30 and TRBJ2-3; D perhaps matches TRBD1 (6 bases). Between the trimmed V and J ends, which lost 0 bases and 2 bases, there was a span of 12 bases. Germline values: CDR1 GTSNPN, CDR2 SVGIG (reference sequence). The CDR3 has 15 residues. The CDR3 loop is CAWSVRQGYTDTQYF. The DNA of the CDR3 is TGTGCCTGGAGTGTACGGCAGGGGTACACAGATACGCAGTATTTT.

The chain employs TRBV12-3 or TRBV12-4 and TRBJ1-5, with 7 positions matching TRBD1. V lost 6 bases to trimming and J lost 5 bases; unmatched junction nucleotides: 4. This CDR3 is 13 amino acids long. The CDR3 DNA is TGTGCCAGCAGCCGAGGACAGGATCAGCCCCAGCATTTT. The encoded protein is CASSRGQDQPQHF.

The chain links TRBV7-7 to TRBJ2-3; 10 nucleotides line up with TRBD1. V shed 2 bases, J shed 3 bases, and the junction held 5 bases outside the gene matches. In germline, CDR1 is SSHAT, CDR2 FNYEAQ (reference sequence). This CDR3 contains 16 residues. The DNA of the CDR3 is TGTGCCAGCAGCTTAAGTGACAGGGGGCTTACAGATACGCAGTATTTT. Translation: CASSLSDRGLTDTQYF.

The J gene is TRBJ1-1, the V gene TRBV13, with D unresolved. The length of the CDR3 is 12 residues. Germline values: CDR1 PRHDT, CDR2 FYEKMQ (reference sequence). Trimming took off 5 bases at V and 2 bases at J, with 6 bases between the two ends. The CDR3 coding sequence is TGTGCCAGCAGCCGGGTAAACACTGAAGCTTTCTTT. It encodes CASSRVNTEAFF. Full variable domain (rest looked up from reference TRBV13 and TRBJ1-1): AAGVIQSPRHLIKEKRETATLKCYPIPRHDTVYWYQQGPGQDPQFLISFYEKMQSDKGSIPDRFSAQQFSDYHSELNMSSLELGDSALYFCASSRVNTEAFFGQGTRLTVV.

The genes are TRBV15 and TRBJ1-1; D perhaps matches TRBD1 (6 bases). Trimming took off 1 base at V and 1 base at J, with 10 bases between the two ends. Germline assignment: CDR1 LNHNV and CDR2 YYDKDF (reference sequence). The CDR3 totals 15 residues. In DNA, the CDR3 is TGTGCCACCAGCAGAGTGGGGGCCCAGAACACTGAAGCTTTCTTT. The encoded protein is CATSRVGAQNTEAFF.

As DNA, the CDR3 is TGTGCCAGCTCACCCCCGGGACAGGGGTTGAACACTGAAGCTTTCTTT. Protein: CASSPPGQGLNTEAFF. The V call is TRBV18, the J call TRBJ1-1; 10 nucleotides line up with TRBD1. Germline V gene lookup returns CDR1 KGHSH and CDR2 LQKENI. This CDR3 has 16 residues. V was pared by 3 bases and J by 0 bases, with 4 bases of the junction left unmatched.

The genes are TRBV4-3 and TRBJ2-3, with D perhaps TRBD2 (6 bases). In germline, CDR1 is LGHNA, CDR2 YSLEER. This CDR3 is 15 amino acids long. V lost 0 bases and J lost 6, with 13 bases in between. The DNA of the CDR3 is TGCGCCAGCAGCCAAGACGGAGGGTTTGAGGATACGCAGTATTTT. The encoded protein is CASSQDGGFEDTQYF.

The V call is TRBV19, the J call TRBJ1-5; D ambiguous. The germline gives CDR1 LNHDA, CDR2 SQIVND (reference sequence). This CDR3 spans 15 amino acids. Trimming removed 2 bases from V and 0 bases from J, with 8 bases in between. CDR3 residues: CASSIWADSNQPQHF. Written as DNA, the CDR3 is TGTGCCAGTAGTATATGGGCAGATAGCAATCAGCCCCAGCATTTT.

The V and J genes are TRBV19 and TRBJ2-1, with 10 bases that match TRBD1. In germline, CDR1 is LNHDA, CDR2 SQIVND (reference sequence). There are 16 residues in the CDR3. Trimming cost V 0 bases and J 4 bases; bases outside gene matches: 3. CDR3 nucleotide sequence: TGTGCCAGTAGTATAGATACGGGACAGGGGTACAATGAGCAGTTCTTC. The encoded protein is CASSIDTGQGYNEQFF.

V gene TRBV5-1 combines with J gene TRBJ2-3, with 13 bases lining up with TRBD2. V gave up 4 bases and J gave up 2 bases; unmatched junction bases: 4. The germline V gene has CDR1 SGHRS and CDR2 YFSETQ. The CDR3 has 16 residues. CDR3 nucleotide sequence: TGCGCCAGCAGCAATGGACTAGCGGGAGTCACAGATACGCAGTATTTT. Translated, it gives CASSNGLAGVTDTQYF.

There are a few counts of this clone. The V call is TRBV19, the J call TRBJ1-2; TRBD1 matches 8 bases. This CDR3 comprises 14 residues. Germline V gene data show CDR1 as LNHDA and CDR2 as SQIVND (reference sequence). V dropped 7 bases and J dropped 5; count of bases not matched to a gene: 9. Written as DNA, the CDR3 is TGTGCCAGTACCCCTCAGGGGGCGCGGTATGGCTACACCTTC. It translates to CASTPQGARYGYTF.